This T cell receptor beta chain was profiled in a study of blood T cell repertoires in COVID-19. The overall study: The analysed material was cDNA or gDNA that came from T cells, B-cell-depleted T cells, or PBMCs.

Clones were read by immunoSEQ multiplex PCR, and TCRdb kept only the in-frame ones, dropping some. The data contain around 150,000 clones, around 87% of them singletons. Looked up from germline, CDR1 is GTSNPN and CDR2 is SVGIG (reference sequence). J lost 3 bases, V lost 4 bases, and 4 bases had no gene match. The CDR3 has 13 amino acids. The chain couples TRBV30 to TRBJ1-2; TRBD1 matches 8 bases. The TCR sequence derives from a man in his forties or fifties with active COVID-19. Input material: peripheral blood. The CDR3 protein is CAWTTGADYGYTF. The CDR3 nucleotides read TGTGCCTGGACGACAGGGGCCGACTATGGCTACACCTTC.